A single sample gave rise to the 20 T cell receptor beta chains below, sequenced in a study of T cell repertoires in cytomegalovirus infection. TCRdb fed the reads into MiXCR, producing one record per CDR3 protein. The data hold some 560,000 distinct CDR3 sequences, with almost 40% observed a single time. Their antigens remain unidentified. The material sequenced was cultured PBMCs, taken from culture after CMV antigen stimulation. The receptors come from a human donor in good health (CMV status not recorded). Some clones in this sample may be carry-over from other donors' samples.

DNA of the CDR3: TGTGCCACCAGCCGTGCGGGGGAGGGGTACAATGAGCAGTTCTTC. Residues: CATSRAGEGYNEQFF. The chain links TRBV15 to TRBJ2-1; the match to TRBD2 covers 7 bases. V lost 5 bases to trimming and J lost 4 bases; unmatched junction nucleotides: 8. CDR3 length equals 15 residues. CDR1 and CDR2 (germline): LNHNV, YYDKDF (reference sequence).

V gene TRBV19 combines with J gene TRBJ1-1; D uncertain. CDR1 is LNHDA and CDR2 is SQIVND in the germline V gene (reference sequence). V was clipped by 8 bases and J by 10 bases, with 17 bases between them. CDR3 length equals 12 residues. CDR3 nucleotide sequence: TGTGCCAGTGAATCCGGGTTTGGGTTAGCTTTCTTT. Amino acid sequence: CASESGFGLAFF.

V and J are TRBV30 and TRBJ2-1; tentative D call: TRBD2 (5 bases). V was clipped by 6 bases and J by 0 bases, with 9 bases between them. The CDR3 loop spans 13 amino acids. In germline, CDR1 is GTSNPN, CDR2 SVGIG (reference sequence). CDR3 amino acids: CACLAVSYNEQFF. The CDR3 DNA reads as TGTGCCTGTCTAGCAGTCTCCTACAATGAGCAGTTCTTC.

The chain is built from TRBV4-3 and TRBJ1-1; perhaps TRBD1 as D (5 bases). V gave up 0 bases and J gave up 5 bases, with 16 bases separating them. Germline lookup yields CDR1 LGHNA and CDR2 YSLEER. There are 16 residues in the CDR3. The CDR3 nucleotides read TGCGCCAGCAGCCAAGACAGGCGGGGGTTAGGAACTGAAGCTTTCTTT. Its protein is CASSQDRRGLGTEAFF.

The genes are TRBV5-1 and TRBJ2-7; 10 bases agree with TRBD2. Trimming cost V 5 bases and J 3 bases; bases outside gene matches: 8. Germline-derived CDR1 and CDR2 are SGHRS and YFSETQ. CDR3 length: 15 amino acids. The CDR3 DNA follows: TGCGCCAGCAGTTCTAGCGGGGGTATCCACTACGAGCAGTACTTC. It encodes CASSSSGGIHYEQYF.

The V call is TRBV12-3 or TRBV12-4, the J call TRBJ2-5, with D tentatively TRBD1 (6 bases). The CDR3 covers 15 residues. V was clipped by 4 bases and J by 1 base, with 13 bases between them. The CDR3 nucleotides are TGTGCCAGCAGTTCCACAGGGAGCCTCCAAGAGACCCAGTACTTC. Translated, it gives CASSSTGSLQETQYF.

The genes are TRBV11-2 and TRBJ2-1; tentatively, D is TRBD1 or TRBD2 (7 bases each). Germline CDR1 reads SGHAT; CDR2 reads FQNNGV. The CDR3 runs 14 residues. Trimming removed 4 bases at V and 6 bases at J, with 13 bases between. CDR3 amino acids: CASSSQGGGNEQFF. CDR3 bases: TGTGCCAGCAGCTCCCAGGGGGGGGGCAATGAGCAGTTCTTC.

The chain couples TRBV12-3 or TRBV12-4 to TRBJ1-2, with D perhaps matching TRBD1 (6 bases). The CDR3 loop spans 15 amino acids. V shed 2 bases and J shed 6 bases, with 16 bases lying between them. The CDR3 DNA is TGTGCCAGCAGTTTAAACAGGGCCCCCCCGCATGGCTACACCTTC. It is translated as CASSLNRAPPHGYTF.

This clonotype was observed many times. The chain is built from TRBV7-2 and TRBJ1-5, with 9 bases that match TRBD1. Losses at the gene ends were 5 bases for V and 5 bases for J; bases not matched to a gene: 4. This CDR3 is 14 amino acids long. Germline V gives CDR1 SGHTA, CDR2 FQGNSA. The CDR3 DNA sequence: TGTGCCAGCAGCGGAGGGACAGGGCATCAGCCCCAGCATTTT. It encodes CASSGGTGHQPQHF.

This clonotype was seen repeatedly, ten times or more. The chain links TRBV7-8 to TRBJ2-3; tentatively, D is TRBD2 (5 bases). V dropped 5 bases and J dropped 2 bases, with 11 bases sitting between them. Germline loops: CDR1 SGHVS, CDR2 FQNEAQ. The CDR3 has 14 residues. CDR3 nucleotides: TGTGCCAGCAGCCCCACTAGATTCACAGATACGCAGTATTTT. Its protein is CASSPTRFTDTQYF.

The rearrangement uses TRBV7-2 and TRBJ2-7, with D possibly matching TRBD1 (6 bases). The germline V gene encodes CDR1 SGHTA and CDR2 FQGNSA. V lost 1 base and J lost 2, with 15 bases in between. The CDR3 is made up of 16 amino acids. CDR3 protein: CASSLVGTNEAYEQYF. Here the CDR3 DNA reads TGTGCCAGCAGCTTAGTTGGGACAAACGAAGCCTACGAGCAGTACTTC.

The J gene is TRBJ2-7, the V gene TRBV7-9, with 9 positions matching TRBD1. The CDR3 is made up of 14 amino acids. J gave up 2 bases and V 5 bases, and 4 bases lay outside the gene matches. Per germline, CDR1 SEHNR and CDR2 FQNEAQ (reference sequence). CDR3 DNA sequence: TGTGCCAGCAGCGACTGGGACAGGGCCTACGAGCAGTACTTC. This translates into CASSDWDRAYEQYF.

The chain links TRBV7-6 to TRBJ2-5, with D perhaps matching TRBD2 (6 bases). V lost 4 bases to trimming and J lost 5 bases, with 11 bases between them. The CDR3 is 13 amino acids. The germline V gene has CDR1 SGHVS and CDR2 FNYEAQ. The CDR3 region is CASSSEGVETQYF. The DNA of the CDR3 is TGTGCCAGCAGCTCGGAGGGTGTTGAGACCCAGTACTTC.

The gene calls are TRBV5-6 and TRBJ2-7, with TRBD1 matching over 9 bases. Germline V gene lookup returns CDR1 SGHDT and CDR2 YYEEEE. The CDR3 has 15 amino acids. Trimming at V came to 2 bases and at J to 2 bases, leaving 5 bases not matched to a gene. Written as DNA, the CDR3 is TGTGCCAGCAGCTTCCGGGACAGGGTCCCCTACGAGCAGTACTTC. It specifies CASSFRDRVPYEQYF.

The rearrangement links TRBV6-5 to TRBJ1-4, with 8 bases identical to TRBD1. The germline gives CDR1 MNHEY, CDR2 SVGAGI. The CDR3 loop spans 15 amino acids. Germline trimming cut 5 bases from V and 4 bases from J; bases unmatched to any gene: 6. The CDR3 here is CASSINRGVNEKLFF. The CDR3, as DNA: TGTGCCAGCAGTATAAACAGGGGGGTTAATGAAAAACTGTTTTTT.

This clonotype was seen a handful of times. The CDR3 nucleotides are TGTGCCAGCAGTTACCCGCGGGGAGCCTACGAGCAGTACTTC. This gives the protein CASSYPRGAYEQYF. The V call is TRBV6-1, the J call TRBJ2-7, with D perhaps TRBD2 (6 bases). Trimming cost V 5 bases and J 2 bases, with 13 bases left between them. The CDR3 covers 14 residues. The V gene's germline CDR1 is MNHNS and CDR2 SASEGT.

There are a few counts of this clonotype. This chain uses TRBV7-8 with TRBJ1-2; D is perhaps TRBD1 (5 bases). Germline CDR1 reads SGHVS; CDR2 reads FQNEAQ. Between the trimmed V and J ends, which lost 6 bases and 8 bases, there was a span of 19 bases. The CDR3 sequence is 14 residues long. DNA of the CDR3: TGTGCCAGCAGTCCCTGGGACGGTCGTGAGGGCTACACCTTC. Encoded protein: CASSPWDGREGYTF.

This clonotype was detected only a few times. The chain links TRBV7-6 to TRBJ2-3; 8 positions agree with TRBD1. CDR1 and CDR2 (germline): SGHVS, FNYEAQ. The CDR3 length is 15 residues. The ends lost 3 bases at V and 6 bases at J; junction bases unmatched: 8. The CDR3 DNA is TGTGCCAGCAGCTTGCAGGGGGCAATTGTGGATACGCAGTATTTT. This encodes CASSLQGAIVDTQYF.

J is TRBJ1-3 and V is TRBV5-5, with D possibly matching TRBD1 (5 bases). Germline V CDR1 and CDR2: SGHKS, YYEKEE (reference sequence). Trimming took 5 bases from V and 4 from J, leaving 16 bases between them. The CDR3 runs to 15 residues. In DNA form, the CDR3 reads TGTGCCAGCAGTCGCCAGCAGGGATTCGGAAACACCATATATTTT. Its protein is CASSRQQGFGNTIYF.

This clonotype was detected ten times or more. The genes are TRBV7-2 and TRBJ1-5; D remains ambiguous. The CDR3 consists of 16 residues. V was pared by 4 bases and J by 0 bases, with 13 bases between. Germline loops: CDR1 SGHTA, CDR2 FQGNSA. The CDR3 DNA follows: TGTGCCAGCAGCTCCGACTCACCGTATAGCAATCAGCCCCAGCATTTT. Translation: CASSSDSPYSNQPQHF. Based on the CDR3 plus reference TRBV7-2 and TRBJ1-5, the full variable domain is GAGVSQSPSNKVTEKGKDVELRCDPISGHTALYWYRQSLGQGLEFLIYFQGNSAPDKSGLPSDRFSAERTGGSVSTLTIQRTQQEDSAVYLCASSSDSPYSNQPQHFGDGTRLSIL.